The 24 T cell receptor beta chains in this list originate from one sample, sequenced in a study of blood T cell repertoires in COVID-19. Clones were sequenced by immunoSEQ multiplex PCR, and TCRdb holds only the in-frame ones, with some missing. The table has approximately 92,000 clones, roughly 80% seen once. Specimen: peripheral blood. Receptor source: a man older than 75 with acute or convalescent COVID-19.

The chain carries TRBV12-3 or TRBV12-4 and TRBJ1-1; D might be TRBD1 (6 bases). This CDR3 spans 13 amino acids. The V end was cut by 5 bases, the J end by 5 bases, with 12 bases between. CDR3: CASSINRATEAFF. For the CDR3, the DNA is TGTGCCAGCAGTATTAACAGGGCTACTGAAGCTTTCTTT.

A word on this clone: Because the CDR3's place on the DNA is in doubt, the DNA is left out and the CDR3 is given as listed by TCRdb. J is TRBJ1-1 and V is TRBV27; the listed D gene, TRBD1, was not tested against the DNA. The germline V gene encodes CDR1 MNHEY and CDR2 SMNVEV (reference sequence). The CDR3 spans 17 amino acids, including both terminal residues. CDR3 in amino acids: CASSSSTGQGSRTEAFF.

The CDR3 region is CASSLKRRDEQYF. The CDR3 nucleotides are TGTGCCAGCAGCTTAAAGAGGAGGGACGAGCAGTACTTC. V and J are TRBV7-2 and TRBJ2-7; D is perhaps TRBD2 (6 bases). Germline-derived CDR1 and CDR2 are SGHTA and FQGNSA. The CDR3 extends over 13 amino acids. V lost 2 bases, J lost 5 bases, and 10 bases lay in between. The variable domain in full, with the rest retrieved from reference TRBV7-2 and TRBJ2-7, is GAGVSQSPSNKVTEKGKDVELRCDPISGHTALYWYRQSLGQGLEFLIYFQGNSAPDKSGLPSDRFSAERTGGSVSTLTIQRTQQEDSAVYLCASSLKRRDEQYFGPGTRLTVT.

V gene TRBV4-3 combines with J gene TRBJ2-1, with TRBD2 identical over 9 bases. V trimming: 0 bases; J trimming: 7 bases; junction bases outside the gene matches: 7. Germline V gene sequence: CDR1 LGHNA, CDR2 YSLEER. CDR3 length equals 16 residues. The CDR3 DNA follows: TGCGCCAGCAGCCAAGACCTGGCTAGCGGGGTAAATGAGCAGTTCTTC. This codes for CASSQDLASGVNEQFF.

This rearrangement joins TRBV28 to TRBJ1-6; D is unclear. V gave up 6 bases and J gave up 9 bases, with 9 bases separating them. This CDR3 has 12 amino acids. Germline V gives CDR1 MDHEN, CDR2 SYDVKM. CDR3 sequence (DNA): TGTGCCAGCAGCCTTCCAGGTTCACCCCTCCACTTT. This sequence encodes CASSLPGSPLHF.

This clone occurred once. The J gene is TRBJ2-3, the V gene TRBV3-1 (or the pseudogene TRBV3-2); D is ambiguous. V lost 2 bases, J lost 9 bases, and 15 bases lay in between. The CDR3 has 14 residues. Germline-derived CDR1 and CDR2 are LGHDT and YNNKEL (reference sequence). The CDR3 sequence is CASSQKQSIATQYF. CDR3 coding DNA: TGTGCCAGCAGCCAAAAACAATCGATAGCCACGCAGTATTTT.

This clone was observed at least ten times. V usage is TRBV2 and J usage is TRBJ2-7, with 7 bases fitting TRBD1. The junction had 11 bases not matched to a gene; V was cut back by 5 bases and J by 4 bases. CDR1 is SNHLY, CDR2 FYNNEI, per germline. There are 15 residues in the CDR3. The CDR3: CASSMDPGQPYEQYF. Here the CDR3 DNA reads TGTGCCAGCAGTATGGACCCGGGACAGCCTTACGAGCAGTACTTC.

The rearrangement joins TRBV14 to TRBJ2-4, with D hard to call. This CDR3 contains 16 residues. CDR1 is SGHDN, CDR2 FVKESK, per germline. Trimming pared 5 bases from V and 4 bases from J, leaving 18 bases between. The CDR3 DNA is TGTGCCAGCAGCTCAGAGACGACCAGCGTAAAAAACATTCAGTACTTC. It yields the protein CASSSETTSVKNIQYF.

The genes are TRBV2 and TRBJ1-2, with D possibly matching TRBD1 (6 bases). Germline V gene lookup returns CDR1 SNHLY and CDR2 FYNNEI. This CDR3 has 14 amino acids. V lost 9 bases and J lost 0, with 14 bases in between. CDR3 sequence: CASGQRITNYGYTF. The DNA of the CDR3 is TGTGCCAGTGGACAGCGGATTACTAACTATGGCTACACCTTC.

The chain has TRBV5-6 and TRBJ2-7; 7 bases are shared with TRBD2. The CDR3 is 15 residues long. Unmatched junction bases numbered 10, after V lost 0 bases and J lost 7 bases. Germline V lookup: CDR1 SGHDT, CDR2 YYEEEE. CDR3 bases: TGTGCCAGCAGCTTGGTGGGGGGAGGGTTGGGAGAGCAGTACTTC. This translates into CASSLVGGGLGEQYF.

The J gene is TRBJ2-7, the V gene TRBV20-1; D possibly corresponds to TRBD1 (6 bases). The CDR3 has 10 residues. Germline V CDR1 and CDR2: DFQATT, SNEGSKA (reference sequence). Trimming stripped 5 bases from V and 6 bases from J, with 8 bases between. The CDR3 DNA sequence: TGCAGTGCTGGGGGCCCCGAGCAGTACTTC. This gives the protein CSAGGPEQYF.

This clone came up once. V usage is TRBV30 and J usage is TRBJ2-6; a possible D gene is TRBD2 (5 bases). Germline CDR1 GTSNPN, CDR2 SVGIG (reference sequence). V dropped 2 bases and J dropped 0 bases, with 23 bases sitting between them. This CDR3 has 20 amino acids. DNA for the CDR3: TGTGCCTGGAGTTGGAGGACGTGGTCCTCTGCCCGCTCTGGGGCCAACGTCCTGACTTTC. Amino acid sequence: CAWSWRTWSSARSGANVLTF. Full variable domain (remainder filled in from reference TRBV30 and TRBJ2-6): SQTIHQWPATLVQPVGSPLSLECTVEGTSNPNLYWYRQAAGRGLQLLFYSVGIGQISSEVPQNLSASRPQDRQFILSSKKLLLSDSGFYLCAWSWRTWSSARSGANVLTFGAGSRLTVL.

The chain recombines TRBV5-1 with TRBJ1-2; D unresolved. The CDR3 sequence is 15 residues long. Germline V lookup: CDR1 SGHRS, CDR2 YFSETQ. The V and J ends lost 0 bases and 3 bases respectively, with 12 bases between them. This chain's CDR3 is CASSLEAGTYYGYTF. The DNA of the CDR3 is TGCGCCAGCAGCTTGGAGGCAGGCACCTACTATGGCTACACCTTC.

The gene calls are TRBV5-6 and TRBJ2-1, with a weak D call TRBD1 (5 bases). V was shortened by 5 bases and J by 2 bases, with 14 bases between the two germline ends. The germline V gene has CDR1 SGHDT and CDR2 YYEEEE. The length of the CDR3 is 15 residues. The CDR3 region is CASRVQVGTYNEQFF. CDR3 DNA sequence: TGTGCCAGCAGAGTACAGGTGGGGACCTACAATGAGCAGTTCTTC.

In its sample, this clone was seen a few times. This chain uses TRBV28 with TRBJ1-2, with D unresolved. The germline CDR1 and CDR2 sequences are MDHEN and SYDVKM. This CDR3 spans 12 amino acids. The V end was cut by 5 bases, the J end by 5 bases, with 9 bases between. The CDR3 region is CASSPSRYGYTF. CDR3 coding DNA: TGTGCCAGCAGTCCGTCTAGGTATGGCTACACCTTC.

The sample holds a few counts of this clone. V gene TRBV24-1 combines with J gene TRBJ1-5, with D tentatively TRBD1 (5 bases). The CDR3 runs to 15 residues. Germline V CDR1 and CDR2: KGHDR, SFDVKD. Between the trimmed V and J ends, which lost 6 bases and 4 bases, there was a span of 15 bases. The CDR3 reads CATSQGKSGNQPQHF. The DNA for the CDR3 is TGTGCCACCAGTCAGGGAAAGAGTGGTAATCAGCCCCAGCATTTT.

The CDR3 nucleotides read TGTGCCAGTACCCAACGCCGCGGCAATCAGCCCCAGCATTTT. Translation: CASTQRRGNQPQHF. The rearrangement uses TRBV19 and TRBJ1-5, with D hard to call. The CDR3 length is 14 residues. Germline CDR1 is LNHDA and CDR2 is SQIVND (reference sequence). The V end lost 7 bases, the J end lost 2 bases, and 12 bases lay between the germline ends.

The chain couples TRBV12-5 to TRBJ2-7, with TRBD2 matching 7 bases. V lost 4 bases and J lost 7; bases outside the gene matches: 16. The CDR3 runs 16 residues. CDR1 and CDR2 (germline): LGHNT, FRNRAP. CDR3 in DNA: TGTGCTAGTGGTTGGCTGACTAGCTGTTTCCCGGGGGAGCAGTACTTC. Translating gives CASGWLTSCFPGEQYF.

The chain employs TRBV7-6 and TRBJ2-1; 7 bases align to TRBD2. The CDR3 has 15 residues. With V trimmed by 4 bases and J by 7 bases, 10 bases remained unmatched. Looked up from germline, CDR1 is SGHVS and CDR2 is FNYEAQ. CDR3 protein: CASSSRTSRENEQFF. CDR3 bases: TGTGCCAGCAGCTCTCGGACTAGTAGGGAGAATGAGCAGTTCTTC. The full variable domain, its missing parts supplied by reference TRBV7-6 and TRBJ2-1, is GAGVSQSPRYKVTKRGQDVALRCDPISGHVSLYWYRQALGQGPEFLTYFNYEAQQDKSGLPNDRFSAERPEGSISTLTIQRTEQRDSAMYRCASSSRTSRENEQFFGPGTRLTVL.

The chain has TRBV11-2 and TRBJ2-1; 11 positions match TRBD2. The CDR3 runs 17 residues. Per the germline V gene, CDR1 is SGHAT and CDR2 is FQNNGV. V shed 5 bases, J shed 2 bases, and the junction held 8 bases outside the gene matches. CDR3 sequence (DNA): TGTGCCAGCAGCCAAGGCCCGACTAGCGGGACCTACAATGAGCAGTTCTTC. It specifies CASSQGPTSGTYNEQFF.

This sequence joins TRBV20-1 and TRBJ2-4; D gene uncertain. The CDR3 is made up of 11 amino acids. With 2 bases removed from V and 6 bases from J, the gap between germline ends came to 5 bases. Germline V gene data show CDR1 as DFQATT and CDR2 as SNEGSKA (reference sequence). This chain's CDR3 is CSARSRNIQYF. The CDR3 DNA reads as TGCAGTGCTAGATCCCGAAACATTCAGTACTTC.

J is TRBJ1-5 and V is TRBV24-1; D remains ambiguous. V was trimmed by 8 bases and J by 0 bases, leaving 10 bases between them. There are 14 residues in the CDR3. Germline CDR1 and CDR2: KGHDR and SFDVKD. The CDR3 region is CATTEGSSNQPQHF. CDR3 DNA sequence: TGTGCCACCACCGAGGGCAGTAGCAATCAGCCCCAGCATTTT.

This rearrangement joins TRBV19 to TRBJ1-1; no clear D gene. The CDR3 contains 12 residues. Per germline, CDR1 LNHDA and CDR2 SQIVND (reference sequence). Trimming removed 9 bases from V and 5 bases from J, with 13 bases in between. The CDR3 region is CASRSRFTEAFF. CDR3 coding DNA: TGTGCCAGCAGAAGTCGATTTACTGAAGCTTTCTTT. The variable domain in full, with the rest retrieved from reference TRBV19 and TRBJ1-1, is DGGITQSPKYLFRKEGQNVTLSCEQNLNHDAMYWYRQDPGQGLRLIYYSQIVNDFQKGDIAEGYSVSREKKESFPLTVTSAQKNPTAFYLCASRSRFTEAFFGQGTRLTVV.

This clone was seen only once. The rearrangement joins TRBV7-2 to TRBJ1-1; possible D gene TRBD1, 5 bases. The germline V and J ends were trimmed by 1 base and 2 bases, with 11 bases remaining between them. In germline, CDR1 is SGHTA, CDR2 FQGNSA. The CDR3 is 15 amino acids. CDR3 protein: CASSLGDRKNTEAFF. The DNA of the CDR3 is TGTGCCAGCAGCTTAGGAGACAGAAAAAACACTGAAGCTTTCTTT.